These 28 T cell receptor beta chains share one sample of origin, sequenced in a study of Graves' ophthalmopathy and Graves' hyperthyroidism. Amplified material comprised TCR beta CDR3 regions derived from RNA transcripts. HTBI primers served in a first-round RT-PCR, which a second-round multiplex PCR followed. TCRdb fed the multiplex PCR reads into MiXCR, producing one record per CDR3 protein. The sample holds some 1.1 million distinct CDR3 sequences, 35% to 45% seen once. The sequencing input was peripheral blood or thyroid tissue (not recorded which). Source of these receptors: an adult man with Graves' hyperthyroidism.

This clonotype was seen many times. This chain connects TRBV14 to TRBJ2-7, with D hard to call. The CDR3 covers 13 residues. Germline lookup yields CDR1 SGHDN and CDR2 FVKESK. V shed 6 bases and J shed 6 bases, with 15 bases lying between them. CDR3 region: CASSRRAPGEQYF. CDR3 DNA: TGTGCCAGCAGTAGAAGGGCTCCTGGCGAGCAGTACTTC.

There are many counts of this clonotype. The chain links TRBV28 to TRBJ2-5, with TRBD2 identical over 9 bases. J lost 4 bases, V lost 6 bases, and 12 bases had no gene match. The CDR3 totals 16 residues. The germline V gene encodes CDR1 MDHEN and CDR2 SYDVKM. This chain's CDR3 is CASRIASGAWGETQYF. As DNA, the CDR3 is TGTGCCAGCAGAATCGCTAGCGGGGCGTGGGGAGAGACCCAGTACTTC.

The chain uses TRBV7-9 and TRBJ2-5; D remains unclear. The CDR3 covers 15 residues. CDR1 is SEHNR, CDR2 FQNEAQ, per germline (reference sequence). Trimming shortened V by 1 base and J by 9 bases, and 18 bases separated the two germline ends. CDR3 loop: CASSLVGQNNQPQYF. As DNA, the CDR3 is TGTGCCAGCAGCTTAGTCGGTCAGAACAATCAGCCCCAGTACTTC.

Ten or more counts support this clonotype. V and J are TRBV9 and TRBJ2-7, with TRBD1 matching over 9 bases. This CDR3 has 15 amino acids. Germline trimming cut 4 bases from V and 5 bases from J; bases unmatched to any gene: 10. The germline V gene encodes CDR1 SGDLS and CDR2 YYNGEE. The CDR3 spells CASSSGDRAIHEQYF. CDR3 DNA: TGTGCCAGCAGCTCTGGGGACAGGGCAATCCACGAGCAGTACTTC.

This clonotype was seen at least ten times. The chain recombines TRBV7-9 with TRBJ2-7; D remains unclear. V lost 1 base and J lost 0, with 7 bases in between. The CDR3 runs 14 residues. CDR1 SEHNR and CDR2 FQNEAQ come from the germline V gene (reference sequence). In nucleotides, the CDR3 is TGTGCCAGCAGCTTAGTCGTCAGCTCCTACGAGCAGTACTTC. Translating it yields CASSLVVSSYEQYF. Looking up the rest from reference TRBV7-9 and TRBJ2-7 gives the full variable domain: DTGVSQNPRHKITKRGQNVTFRCDPISEHNRLYWYRQTLGQGPEFLTYFQNEAQLEKSRLLSDRFSAERPKGSFSTLEIQRTEQGDSAMYLCASSLVVSSYEQYFGPGTRLTVT.

This chain joins TRBV20-1 and TRBJ2-5; 8 bases fit TRBD2. Looked up from germline, CDR1 is DFQATT and CDR2 is SNEGSKA (reference sequence). The CDR3 runs 14 residues. The trim removed 6 bases at V and 0 bases at J, leaving 6 bases unmatched. CDR3 nucleotides: TGCAGTGCGGGGTTAGCGGGGCACCAAGAGACCCAGTACTTC. Protein sequence: CSAGLAGHQETQYF.

On this clonotype: A much larger clone sits a single nucleotide away, making a read error possible. The J gene is TRBJ2-7, the V gene TRBV11-2; the D is unclear. Trimming took 1 base from V and 2 from J, leaving 21 bases between them. CDR1 is SGHAT and CDR2 is FQNNGV in the germline V gene. CDR3 length: 18 amino acids. The CDR3 spells CASSLANHPRTSPYEQYF. DNA for the CDR3: TGTGCCAGCAGCTTAGCCAATCATCCACGGACCAGCCCCTACGAGCAGTACTTC.

This clonotype was counted only a few times. The chain is built from TRBV6-2 or TRBV6-3 and TRBJ2-5; D perhaps matches TRBD1 (6 bases). The CDR3 is 16 residues long. V shed 2 bases and J shed 4 bases, with 17 bases lying between them. From germline, CDR1 is MNHEY and CDR2 SVGEGT. The CDR3 region is CASSYPVGAPPETQYF. The DNA for the CDR3 is TGTGCCAGCAGTTACCCAGTGGGGGCGCCTCCAGAGACCCAGTACTTC.

This clonotype occurred many times. CDR3 loop: CASRSRGPYEQYF. The CDR3 DNA follows: TGTGCCAGCAGATCCAGGGGACCCTACGAGCAGTACTTC. This chain joins TRBV6-6 and TRBJ2-7; tentative D call: TRBD1 (6 bases). The CDR3 spans 13 residues. Germline lookup yields CDR1 MNHNY and CDR2 SVGAGI (reference sequence). Between the trimmed V and J ends, which lost 6 bases and 2 bases, there was a span of 11 bases.

The chain has TRBV29-1 and TRBJ1-3; no clear D. Germline CDR1 and CDR2: SQVTM and ANQGSEA. The CDR3 extends over 12 amino acids. Deletions cut 4 bases from V and 9 bases from J, with 13 bases between. The CDR3 sequence: CSVGYGETTIYF. The CDR3 nucleotides are TGCAGCGTTGGGTATGGTGAAACCACCATATATTTT.

The sample holds a few counts of this clonotype. At one boundary the junction diverges from the germline segment, which might be a read error. This sequence joins TRBV5-1 and TRBJ2-2; TRBD2 matches 8 bases. This CDR3 has 15 residues. CDR1 and CDR2 from the germline V gene are SGHRS and YFSETQ. The CDR3 protein is CASSLPGLAAGELFF. In DNA form, the CDR3 reads TGTGCCAGCAGCTTGCCTGGACTAGCAGCCGGGGAGCTGTTTTTT.

This clonotype was detected many times. The chain is built from TRBV19 and TRBJ1-1, with D unclear. Per germline, CDR1 LNHDA and CDR2 SQIVND (reference sequence). V shed 5 bases and J shed 4 bases, with 8 bases lying between them. CDR3 length: 12 amino acids. The DNA for the CDR3 is TGTGCCAGTAGTTCGGAAGGCACTGAAGCTTTCTTT. This translates into CASSSEGTEAFF.

The chain combines TRBV24-1 with TRBJ1-2, with a possible D match to TRBD1 (6 bases). V lost 4 bases, J lost 3 bases, and 17 bases lay in between. Germline CDR1 and CDR2: KGHDR and SFDVKD. The CDR3 totals 16 residues. CDR3 protein: CATSDPGTSFHYGYTF. CDR3 sequence (DNA): TGTGCCACCAGTGACCCCGGGACATCCTTTCACTATGGCTACACCTTC.

This clonotype was counted ten times or more. Here the CDR3 reads CSVGLAVQETQYF. In nucleotides, the CDR3 is TGCAGCGTTGGACTAGCGGTACAAGAGACCCAGTACTTC. V and J are TRBV29-1 and TRBJ2-5, with 9 positions matching TRBD2. The CDR3 is made up of 13 amino acids. Losses at the gene ends were 4 bases for V and 2 bases for J; bases not matched to a gene: 2. In germline, CDR1 is SQVTM, CDR2 ANQGSEA.

For this clonotype: It is likely a read error, because the conserved phenylalanine at the end of the CDR3 is missing. The gene calls are TRBV7-8 and TRBJ2-5; D is uncertain. Germline V gene data show CDR1 as SGHVS and CDR2 as FQNEAQ. The CDR3 is made up of 15 amino acids. The germline V and J ends were trimmed by 7 bases and 0 bases, with 15 bases remaining between them. The CDR3 is CASTLMEQYQETQYL. CDR3 coding DNA: TGTGCCAGCACCTTGATGGAACAATACCAAGAGACCCAGTACCTC.

This clonotype was seen many times. The rearrangement joins TRBV7-9 to TRBJ2-5; D may be TRBD2 (5 bases). The V gene lost 6 bases and the J gene lost 5 bases, with 19 bases spanning the gap. Germline lookup yields CDR1 SEHNR and CDR2 FQNEAQ (reference sequence). The CDR3 extends over 15 amino acids. This chain's CDR3 is CASSSKRRLGETQYF. The CDR3 bases are TGTGCCAGCAGTTCCAAGCGGAGGCTCGGGGAGACCCAGTACTTC.

The chain uses TRBV12-3 or TRBV12-4 and TRBJ2-7; perhaps D is TRBD1 or TRBD2 (6 bases each). V was pared by 7 bases and J by 4 bases, with 14 bases between. The length of the CDR3 is 13 residues. The chain's CDR3 is CASKGGSVYEQYF. The CDR3 nucleotides are TGTGCCAGCAAAGGGGGGTCGGTTTACGAGCAGTACTTC.

This clonotype has a handful of counts. This rearrangement joins TRBV4-3 to TRBJ2-6, with D possibly called TRBD1 or TRBD2 (5 bases each). Per germline, CDR1 LGHNA and CDR2 YSLEER. Trimming stripped 2 bases from V and 0 bases from J, with 8 bases between. This CDR3 comprises 16 residues. The CDR3 region has the DNA TGCGCCAGCAGCCAATGGGGGAGCTCTGGGGCCAACGTCCTGACTTTC. Protein sequence: CASSQWGSSGANVLTF.

Only a few counts were recorded for this clonotype. The V and J genes are TRBV2 and TRBJ1-4; 7 bases agree with TRBD1. J gave up 6 bases and V 5 bases, and 3 bases lay outside the gene matches. In germline, CDR1 is SNHLY, CDR2 FYNNEI. This CDR3 region has 13 residues. In DNA form, the CDR3 reads TGTGCCAGCAGTTGGGGACAGCATGAAAAACTGTTTTTT. This sequence encodes CASSWGQHEKLFF.

As concerns this clonotype: An end of the junction does not agree with germline; a read error may underlie this. The chain uses TRBV6-6 and TRBJ2-7; D is unresolved. In germline, CDR1 is MNHNY, CDR2 SVGAGI (reference sequence). This CDR3 is built from 11 residues. The DNA of the CDR3 is TGTGCCAACAGTTACCCCGACGAGCAGTACTTC. Its translation: CANSYPDEQYF.

This clonotype was picked up a small number of times. This chain joins TRBV12-3 or TRBV12-4 and TRBJ2-7; 11 nucleotides align to TRBD2. V lost 7 bases to trimming and J lost 0 bases; unmatched junction nucleotides: 11. The CDR3 contains 17 residues. Written as DNA, the CDR3 is TGTGCCAGCATGGGACTAGCGGAACCTTACAGCTCCTACGAGCAGTACTTC. As protein: CASMGLAEPYSSYEQYF.

The chain has TRBV29-1 and TRBJ1-3; D remains unclear. V was pared by 3 bases and J by 0 bases, with 15 bases between. This CDR3 spans 16 amino acids. From germline, CDR1 is SQVTM and CDR2 ANQGSEA. DNA for the CDR3: TGCAGCGTTGAGGACGCATCCCTGATCTCTGGAAACACCATATATTTT. It codes for CSVEDASLISGNTIYF.

Ten or more counts support this clonotype. The CDR3 loop is CASSGQKAYEQYF. DNA of the CDR3: TGTGCCAGCAGTGGGCAGAAAGCTTACGAGCAGTACTTC. V gene TRBV6-5 combines with J gene TRBJ2-7; D not certain. V gave up 5 bases and J gave up 4 bases, with 12 bases separating them. The length of the CDR3 is 13 residues. The germline V gene has CDR1 MNHEY and CDR2 SVGAGI.

The V gene is TRBV2, the J gene TRBJ2-7; TRBD1 matches 9 bases. Germline trimming cut 5 bases from V and 5 bases from J; bases unmatched to any gene: 4. This CDR3 has 13 amino acids. CDR1 SNHLY and CDR2 FYNNEI come from the germline V gene. This CDR3 is CASSHTGGDEQYF. The CDR3 DNA reads TGTGCCAGCAGTCATACAGGGGGCGACGAGCAGTACTTC.

The chain employs TRBV4-2 and TRBJ2-7; TRBD2 matches 8 bases. The ends lost 5 bases at V and 2 bases at J; junction bases unmatched: 11. The CDR3 length is 16 residues. Germline V CDR1 and CDR2: LGHNA, YNFKEQ. The CDR3 DNA follows: TGTGCCAGCAGCTCCGACGGACTAGCCTTCGCCTACGAGCAGTACTTC. This translates into CASSSDGLAFAYEQYF.

This clonotype was detected many times. The chain is built from TRBV2 and TRBJ1-6; possibly TRBD1 for D (5 bases). The V gene lost 7 bases and the J gene lost 5 bases, with 12 bases spanning the gap. Per the germline V gene, CDR1 is SNHLY and CDR2 is FYNNEI. This CDR3 region has 14 residues. CDR3: CASKERQHNSPLHF. The CDR3 nucleotides read TGTGCCAGCAAAGAGAGACAGCATAATTCACCCCTCCACTTT.

The chain employs TRBV10-2 and TRBJ1-6; tentatively, D is TRBD1 (6 bases). This CDR3 is built from 17 residues. The germline gives CDR1 WSHSY, CDR2 SAAADI. V lost 10 bases and J lost 0, with 19 bases in between. The CDR3 is CATKQQGPSSYNSPLHF. The CDR3 DNA reads as TGCGCCACCAAACAGCAGGGGCCGAGCTCCTATAATTCACCCCTCCACTTT.

The rearrangement joins TRBV15 to TRBJ2-5; no clear D. The V gene lost 3 bases and the J gene lost 0 bases, with 8 bases spanning the gap. CDR1 LNHNV and CDR2 YYDKDF come from the germline V gene (reference sequence). This CDR3 is 14 amino acids long. The CDR3 DNA sequence: TGTGCCACCAGCAGCGTAGGGTACCAAGAGACCCAGTACTTC. Its protein is CATSSVGYQETQYF. The full variable domain, rest sourced from reference TRBV15 and TRBJ2-5, is DAMVIQNPRYQVTQFGKPVTLSCSQTLNHNVMYWYQQKSSQAPKLLFHYYDKDFNNEADTPDNFQSRRPNTSFCFLDIRSPGLGDTAMYLCATSSVGYQETQYFGPGTRLLVL.